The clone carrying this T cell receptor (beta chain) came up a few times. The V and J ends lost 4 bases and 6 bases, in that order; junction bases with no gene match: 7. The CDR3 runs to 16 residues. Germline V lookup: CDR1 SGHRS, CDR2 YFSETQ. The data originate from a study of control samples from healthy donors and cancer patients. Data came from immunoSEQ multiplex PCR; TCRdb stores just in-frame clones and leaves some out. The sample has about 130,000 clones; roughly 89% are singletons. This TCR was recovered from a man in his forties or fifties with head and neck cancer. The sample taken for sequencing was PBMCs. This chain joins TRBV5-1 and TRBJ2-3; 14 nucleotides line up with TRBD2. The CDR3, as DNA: TGCGCCAGCAGCGCCCGACTAGCGGGAGGGTCTGATACGCAGTATTTT. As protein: CASSARLAGGSDTQYF. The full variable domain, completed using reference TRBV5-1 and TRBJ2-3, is KAGVTQTPRYLIKTRGQQVTLSCSPISGHRSVSWYQQTPGQGLQFLFEYFSETQRNKGNFPGRFSGRQFSNSRSEMNVSTLELGDSALYLCASSARLAGGSDTQYFGPGTRLTVL.